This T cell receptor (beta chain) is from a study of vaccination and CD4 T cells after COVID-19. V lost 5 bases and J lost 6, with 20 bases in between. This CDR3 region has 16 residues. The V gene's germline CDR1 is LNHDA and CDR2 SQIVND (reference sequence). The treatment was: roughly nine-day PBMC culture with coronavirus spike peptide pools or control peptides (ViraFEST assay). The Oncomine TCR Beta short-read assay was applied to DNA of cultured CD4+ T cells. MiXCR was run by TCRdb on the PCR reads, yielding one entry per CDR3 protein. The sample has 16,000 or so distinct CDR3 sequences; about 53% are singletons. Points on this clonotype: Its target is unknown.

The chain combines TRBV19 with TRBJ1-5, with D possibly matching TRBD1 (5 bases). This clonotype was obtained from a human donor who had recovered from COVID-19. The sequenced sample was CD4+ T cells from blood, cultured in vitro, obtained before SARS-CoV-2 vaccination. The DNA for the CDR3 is TGTGCCAGTAGTTCCACGGCCGGGGGTTTTTCTCAGCCCCAGCATTTT. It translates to CASSSTAGGFSQPQHF.